These 18 T cell receptor beta chains were all obtained from the same sample, sequenced in a study of blood T cell repertoires in COVID-19. Sequenced by immunoSEQ multiplex PCR; TCRdb stores in-frame clones only, minus some. Counted here are about 400,000 clones, around 90% occurring once; the ten biggest clones make up 0.95% to 1.5%. Sequencing used peripheral blood. The receptor set was obtained from a man aged 40-49 years with acute or convalescent COVID-19.

The CDR3 region is CASRGDRGLYQPQHF. DNA for the CDR3: TGTGCCAGCAGAGGGGACAGGGGGCTATATCAGCCCCAGCATTTT. The V and J genes are TRBV2 and TRBJ1-5; 12 bases fit TRBD1. The germline V gene encodes CDR1 SNHLY and CDR2 FYNNEI. V was pared by 6 bases and J by 5 bases, with 5 bases of the junction left unmatched. The CDR3 is made up of 15 amino acids.

J is TRBJ2-1 and V is TRBV10-3; D gene unclear. This CDR3 has 13 amino acids. Trimming removed 6 bases from V and 5 bases from J, with 11 bases in between. Germline V gene data show CDR1 as ENHRY and CDR2 as SYGVKD. The CDR3 region is CAIRPVTDNEQFF. The CDR3 bases are TGTGCCATCAGGCCGGTCACCGACAATGAGCAGTTCTTC.

J is TRBJ2-3 and V is TRBV30, with D perhaps matching TRBD2 (6 bases). Trimming took 1 base from V and 9 from J, leaving 14 bases between them. The CDR3 loop spans 13 amino acids. Germline V gene sequence: CDR1 GTSNPN, CDR2 SVGIG (reference sequence). CDR3 sequence: CAWSGNSGVTQYF. CDR3 nucleotides: TGTGCCTGGAGTGGAAATTCGGGGGTAACGCAGTATTTT.

V usage is TRBV30 and J usage is TRBJ1-3; tentatively, D is TRBD1 (5 bases). The V and J ends lost 1 base and 7 bases respectively, with 20 bases between them. The CDR3 runs 16 residues. Looked up from germline, CDR1 is GTSNPN and CDR2 is SVGIG (reference sequence). The CDR3 here is CAWSAGRRVVGNTIYF. The CDR3 region has the DNA TGTGCCTGGAGTGCGGGACGGAGGGTTGTAGGGAACACCATATATTTT.

V and J are TRBV29-1 and TRBJ2-7, with D tentatively TRBD1 (5 bases). V lost 6 bases to trimming and J lost 2 bases, with 11 bases between them. The CDR3 totals 12 residues. The V gene's germline CDR1 is SQVTM and CDR2 ANQGSEA. This chain's CDR3 is CSVGQGTYEQYF. CDR3 coding DNA: TGCAGCGTCGGTCAGGGTACCTACGAGCAGTACTTC.

CDR3 coding DNA: TGTGCCAGCAGCCAATCGCTGGGCTTTGACAATCAGCCCCAGCATTTT. It yields the protein CASSQSLGFDNQPQHF. The chain has TRBV4-2 and TRBJ1-5; D is unclear. The germline V and J ends were trimmed by 2 bases and 3 bases, with 14 bases remaining between them. Per the germline V gene, CDR1 is LGHNA and CDR2 is YNFKEQ. The length of the CDR3 is 16 residues.

This chain connects TRBV5-1 to TRBJ1-3; D is uncertain. The CDR3 contains 13 residues. Germline V lookup: CDR1 SGHRS, CDR2 YFSETQ. V lost 5 bases, J lost 0 bases, and 6 bases lay in between. The CDR3 spells CASSASSGNTIYF. CDR3 nucleotides: TGCGCCAGCAGTGCCAGCTCTGGAAACACCATATATTTT.

The rearrangement joins TRBV5-1 to TRBJ1-1; 10 nucleotides line up with TRBD1. The CDR3 covers 12 residues. V was clipped by 4 bases and J by 11 bases; unmatched bases: 5. Germline V lookup: CDR1 SGHRS, CDR2 YFSETQ. CDR3 sequence reads: CASSLEDRGAFF. The CDR3 DNA follows: TGCGCCAGCAGCCTAGAGGACAGGGGGGCTTTCTTT.

This clone has a single count. The rearrangement links TRBV14 to TRBJ1-2, with 7 nucleotides matching TRBD1. This CDR3 comprises 14 residues. Trimming removed 1 base from V and 7 bases from J; junction bases left unmatched: 6. Germline values: CDR1 SGHDN, CDR2 FVKESK. The CDR3 reads CASSQGRGPSGYTF. As DNA, the CDR3 is TGTGCCAGCAGCCAAGGAAGGGGGCCCTCTGGCTACACCTTC.

V usage is TRBV27 and J usage is TRBJ1-5; D gene uncertain. V lost 4 bases and J 4 bases, leaving 14 bases between the germline ends. The germline gives CDR1 MNHEY, CDR2 SMNVEV (reference sequence). This CDR3 has 15 residues. Written as DNA, the CDR3 is TGTGCCAGCAGTTCCAATATCGGTTTAAATCAGCCCCAGCATTTT. It yields the protein CASSSNIGLNQPQHF.

The chain carries TRBV7-2 and TRBJ1-1; D perhaps matches TRBD1 (5 bases). The CDR3 totals 14 residues. Trimming took off 2 bases at V and 7 bases at J, with 14 bases between the two ends. Germline lookup yields CDR1 SGHTA and CDR2 FQGNSA. CDR3 region: CASSLTRQIYEAFF. CDR3 nucleotides: TGTGCCAGCAGCTTAACTCGACAGATCTATGAAGCTTTCTTT. Full variable domain (remainder filled in from reference TRBV7-2 and TRBJ1-1): GAGVSQSPSNKVTEKGKDVELRCDPISGHTALYWYRQSLGQGLEFLIYFQGNSAPDKSGLPSDRFSAERTGGSVSTLTIQRTQQEDSAVYLCASSLTRQIYEAFFGQGTRLTVV.

The V and J genes are TRBV4-1 and TRBJ2-7; D is uncertain. V was cut by 1 base and J by 3 bases, with 7 bases left in between. Germline V gives CDR1 MGHRA, CDR2 YSYEKL. The CDR3 sequence is 13 residues long. Written as DNA, the CDR3 is TGCGCCAGCAGCCAAGGTGGCAGCTACGAGCAGTACTTC. It codes for CASSQGGSYEQYF.

The chain combines TRBV2 with TRBJ1-5; no clear D. This CDR3 is built from 13 residues. V shed 7 bases and J shed 0 bases, with 7 bases lying between them. Germline values: CDR1 SNHLY, CDR2 FYNNEI. CDR3 nucleotides: TGTGCCAGCATTGGAGATAGCAATCAGCCCCAGCATTTT. Its protein is CASIGDSNQPQHF.

The genes are TRBV27 and TRBJ1-5; D remains ambiguous. The germline gives CDR1 MNHEY, CDR2 SMNVEV (reference sequence). V shed 8 bases and J shed 6 bases, with 11 bases lying between them. This CDR3 contains 12 residues. CDR3 sequence: CASLPGFQPQHF. The CDR3 region has the DNA TGTGCCAGCCTTCCGGGGTTTCAGCCCCAGCATTTT.

CDR3 nucleotide sequence: TGTGCCAGCAGCCACCAAGGGGGCAGGAGCACAGATACGCAGTATTTT. This translates into CASSHQGGRSTDTQYF. V is TRBV3-1 (or the pseudogene TRBV3-2) and J is TRBJ2-3; TRBD1 agrees at 7 bases. From germline, CDR1 is LGHDT and CDR2 YNNKEL (reference sequence). This CDR3 has 16 residues. V lost 3 bases and J lost 0; bases outside the gene matches: 6.

V usage is TRBV5-6 and J usage is TRBJ2-2; D is uncertain. The CDR3 runs to 14 residues. Deletions cut 0 bases from V and 5 bases from J, with 8 bases between. Per the germline V gene, CDR1 is SGHDT and CDR2 is YYEEEE. CDR3 protein: CASSLGVPTGELFF. In DNA, the CDR3 is TGTGCCAGCAGCTTGGGAGTACCTACCGGGGAGCTGTTTTTT.

The rearrangement joins TRBV13 to TRBJ1-1; D is ambiguous. Trimming removed 6 bases from V and 11 bases from J, with 22 bases in between. Germline V gene data show CDR1 as PRHDT and CDR2 as FYEKMQ (reference sequence). The CDR3 loop spans 14 amino acids. The CDR3: CASRETTSRLAAFF. CDR3 in DNA: TGTGCCAGCAGGGAGACGACCAGCCGGCTAGCCGCTTTCTTT.

This sequence joins TRBV7-8 and TRBJ1-6; possible D gene TRBD1, 6 bases. The V end was cut by 6 bases, the J end by 2 bases, with 17 bases between. The CDR3 runs 17 residues. Germline V gene sequence: CDR1 SGHVS, CDR2 FQNEAQ. CDR3 bases: TGTGCCAGCAGGGGCTTGGCGGGGGGCGCCTATAATTCACCCCTCCACTTT. Translated, it gives CASRGLAGGAYNSPLHF.